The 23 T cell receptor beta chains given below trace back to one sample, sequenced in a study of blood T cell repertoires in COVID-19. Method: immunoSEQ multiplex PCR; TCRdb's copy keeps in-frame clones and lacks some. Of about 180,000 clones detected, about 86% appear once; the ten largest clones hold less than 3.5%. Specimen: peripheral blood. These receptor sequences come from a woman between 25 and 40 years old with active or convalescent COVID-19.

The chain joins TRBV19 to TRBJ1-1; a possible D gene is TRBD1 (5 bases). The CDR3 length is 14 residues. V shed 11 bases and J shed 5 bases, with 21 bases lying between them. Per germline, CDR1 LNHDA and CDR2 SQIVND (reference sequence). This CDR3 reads CAPPRAGKKTEAFF. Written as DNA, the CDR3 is TGTGCCCCCCCCCGGGCAGGGAAGAAGACTGAAGCTTTCTTT. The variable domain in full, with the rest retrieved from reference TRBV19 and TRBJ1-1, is DGGITQSPKYLFRKEGQNVTLSCEQNLNHDAMYWYRQDPGQGLRLIYYSQIVNDFQKGDIAEGYSVSREKKESFPLTVTSAQKNPTAFYLCAPPRAGKKTEAFFGQGTRLTVV.

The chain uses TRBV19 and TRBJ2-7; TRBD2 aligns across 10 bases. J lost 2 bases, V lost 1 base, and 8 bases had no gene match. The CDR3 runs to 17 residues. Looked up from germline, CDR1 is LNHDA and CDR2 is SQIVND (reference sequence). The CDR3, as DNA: TGTGCCAGTAGTATAGTCCAGGCTAGCGGGAGAACCTACGAGCAGTACTTC. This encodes CASSIVQASGRTYEQYF.

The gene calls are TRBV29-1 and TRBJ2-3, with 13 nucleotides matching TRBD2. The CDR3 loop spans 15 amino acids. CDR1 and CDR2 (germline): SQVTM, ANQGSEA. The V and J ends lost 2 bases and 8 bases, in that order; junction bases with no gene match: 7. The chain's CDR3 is CSVELTSGRRLTQYF. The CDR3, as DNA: TGCAGCGTTGAATTGACTAGCGGGAGGAGACTTACGCAGTATTTT.

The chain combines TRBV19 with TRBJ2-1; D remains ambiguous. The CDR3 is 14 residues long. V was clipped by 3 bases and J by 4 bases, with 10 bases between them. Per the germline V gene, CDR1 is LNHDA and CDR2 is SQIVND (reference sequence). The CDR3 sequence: CASSIRSQYNEQFF. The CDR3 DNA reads TGTGCCAGTAGTATCCGGAGTCAATACAATGAGCAGTTCTTC. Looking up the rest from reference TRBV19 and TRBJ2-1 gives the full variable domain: DGGITQSPKYLFRKEGQNVTLSCEQNLNHDAMYWYRQDPGQGLRLIYYSQIVNDFQKGDIAEGYSVSREKKESFPLTVTSAQKNPTAFYLCASSIRSQYNEQFFGPGTRLTVL.

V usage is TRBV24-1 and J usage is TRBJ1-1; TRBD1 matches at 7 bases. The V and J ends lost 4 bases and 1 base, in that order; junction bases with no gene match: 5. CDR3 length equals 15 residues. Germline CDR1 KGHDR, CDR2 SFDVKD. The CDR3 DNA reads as TGTGCCACCAGTGAGTCCGGGACAGAGAACACTGAAGCTTTCTTT. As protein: CATSESGTENTEAFF.

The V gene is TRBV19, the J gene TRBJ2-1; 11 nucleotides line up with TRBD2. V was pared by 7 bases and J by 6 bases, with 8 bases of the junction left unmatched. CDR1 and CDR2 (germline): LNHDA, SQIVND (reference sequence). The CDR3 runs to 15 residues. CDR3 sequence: CASTVGTSGINEQFF. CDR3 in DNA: TGTGCCAGTACCGTGGGGACTAGCGGAATCAATGAGCAGTTCTTC.

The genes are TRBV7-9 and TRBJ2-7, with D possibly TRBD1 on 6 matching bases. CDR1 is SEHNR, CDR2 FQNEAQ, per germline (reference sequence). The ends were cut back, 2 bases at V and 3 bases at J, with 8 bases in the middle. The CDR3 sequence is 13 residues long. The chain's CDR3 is CASSLRRGYEQYF. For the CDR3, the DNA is TGTGCCAGCAGCTTACGCAGGGGCTACGAGCAGTACTTC.

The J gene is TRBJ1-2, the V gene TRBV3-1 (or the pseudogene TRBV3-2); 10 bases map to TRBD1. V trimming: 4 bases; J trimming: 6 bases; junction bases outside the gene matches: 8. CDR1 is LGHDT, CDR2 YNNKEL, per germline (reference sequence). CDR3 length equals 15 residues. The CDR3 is CASSLPGQGWNGYTF. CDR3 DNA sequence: TGTGCCAGCAGCCTGCCGGGACAGGGGTGGAATGGCTACACCTTC.

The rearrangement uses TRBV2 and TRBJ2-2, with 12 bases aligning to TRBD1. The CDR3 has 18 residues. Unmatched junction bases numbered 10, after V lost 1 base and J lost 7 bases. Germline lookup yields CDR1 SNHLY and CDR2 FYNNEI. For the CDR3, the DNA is TGTGCCAGCAGTGAAGACCCGGGACAGGGGGCGAGCTTCGGGGAGCTGTTTTTT. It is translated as CASSEDPGQGASFGELFF. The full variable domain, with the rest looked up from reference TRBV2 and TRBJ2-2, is EPEVTQTPSHQVTQMGQEVILRCVPISNHLYFYWYRQILGQKVEFLVSFYNNEISEKSEIFDDQFSVERPDGSNFTLKIRSTKLEDSAMYFCASSEDPGQGASFGELFFGEGSRLTVL.

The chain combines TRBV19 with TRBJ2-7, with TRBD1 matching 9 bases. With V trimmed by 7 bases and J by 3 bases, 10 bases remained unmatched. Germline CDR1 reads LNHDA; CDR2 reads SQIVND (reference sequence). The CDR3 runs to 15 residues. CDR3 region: CASTTGTGNNYEQYF. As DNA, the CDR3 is TGTGCCAGTACCACTGGGACAGGGAATAACTACGAGCAGTACTTC.

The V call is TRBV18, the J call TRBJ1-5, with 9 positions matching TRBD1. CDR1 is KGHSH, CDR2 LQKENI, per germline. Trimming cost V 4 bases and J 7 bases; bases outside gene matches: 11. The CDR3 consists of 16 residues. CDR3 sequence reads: CASSREPGTGLQPQHF. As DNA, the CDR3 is TGTGCCAGCTCACGAGAGCCCGGGACAGGGCTACAGCCCCAGCATTTT.

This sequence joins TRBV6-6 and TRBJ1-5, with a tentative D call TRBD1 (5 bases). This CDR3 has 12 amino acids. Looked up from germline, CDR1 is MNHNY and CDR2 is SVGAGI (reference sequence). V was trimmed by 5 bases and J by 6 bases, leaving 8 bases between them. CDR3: CASSGGGQPQHF. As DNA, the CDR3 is TGTGCCAGCAGTGGGGGAGGTCAGCCCCAGCATTTT.

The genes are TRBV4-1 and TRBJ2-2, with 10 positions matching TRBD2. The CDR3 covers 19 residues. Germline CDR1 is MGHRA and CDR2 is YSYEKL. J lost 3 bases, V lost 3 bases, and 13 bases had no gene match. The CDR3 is CASSHGTSGRGPDTGELFF. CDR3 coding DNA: TGCGCCAGCAGCCATGGAACAAGCGGGAGGGGCCCCGACACCGGGGAGCTGTTTTTT.

The CDR3 reads CASSYPGTGSYGYTF. The CDR3 DNA reads TGTGCCAGCAGTTACCCTGGGACAGGGTCCTATGGCTACACCTTC. The rearrangement links TRBV6-5 to TRBJ1-2; 9 bases fit TRBD1. V lost 2 bases, J lost 4 bases, and 5 bases stayed unmatched. The CDR3 contains 15 residues. Per the germline V gene, CDR1 is MNHEY and CDR2 is SVGAGI.

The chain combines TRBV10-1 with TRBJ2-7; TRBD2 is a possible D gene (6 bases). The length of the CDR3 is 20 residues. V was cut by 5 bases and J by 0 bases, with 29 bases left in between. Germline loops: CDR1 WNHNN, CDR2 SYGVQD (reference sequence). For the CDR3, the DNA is TGCGCCAGCAGTATGGTAATAGGAAACGTTAAAGCGGGCTGCTCCTACGAGCAGTACTTC. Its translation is CASSMVIGNVKAGCSYEQYF.

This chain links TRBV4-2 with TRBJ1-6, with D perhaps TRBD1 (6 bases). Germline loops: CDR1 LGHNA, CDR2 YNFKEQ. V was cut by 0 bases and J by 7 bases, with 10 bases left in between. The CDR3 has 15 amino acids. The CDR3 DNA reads TGTGCCAGCAGCCAAGATGGAACAGGGAATTCACCCCTCCACTTT. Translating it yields CASSQDGTGNSPLHF.

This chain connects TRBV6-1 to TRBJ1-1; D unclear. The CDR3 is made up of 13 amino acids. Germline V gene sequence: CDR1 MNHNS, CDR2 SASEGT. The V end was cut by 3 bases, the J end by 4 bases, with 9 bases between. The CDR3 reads CASSDYSPTEAFF. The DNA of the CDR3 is TGTGCCAGCAGTGATTATAGCCCCACTGAAGCTTTCTTT.

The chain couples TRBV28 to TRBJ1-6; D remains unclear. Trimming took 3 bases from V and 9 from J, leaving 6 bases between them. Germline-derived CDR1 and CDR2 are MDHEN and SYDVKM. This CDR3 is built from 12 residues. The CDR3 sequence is CASSFFSSPLHF. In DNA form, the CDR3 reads TGTGCCAGCAGTTTTTTTAGTTCACCCCTCCACTTT.

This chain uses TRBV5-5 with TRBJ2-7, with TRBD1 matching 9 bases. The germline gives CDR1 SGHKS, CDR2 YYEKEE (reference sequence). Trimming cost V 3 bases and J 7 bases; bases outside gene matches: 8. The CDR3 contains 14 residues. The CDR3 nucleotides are TGTGCCAGCAGCTCTTTGACAGGGGGAGATGAGCAGTACTTC. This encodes CASSSLTGGDEQYF.

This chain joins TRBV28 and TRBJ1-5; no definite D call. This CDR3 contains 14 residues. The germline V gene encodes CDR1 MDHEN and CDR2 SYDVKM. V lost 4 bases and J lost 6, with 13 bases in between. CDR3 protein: CASSSGPGGQPQHF. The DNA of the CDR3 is TGTGCCAGCAGTTCCGGGCCAGGAGGTCAGCCCCAGCATTTT.

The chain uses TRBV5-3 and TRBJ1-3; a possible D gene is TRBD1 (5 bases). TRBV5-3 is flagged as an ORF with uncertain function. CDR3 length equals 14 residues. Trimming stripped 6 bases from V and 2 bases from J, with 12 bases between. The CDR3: CARTGWLAGNTIYF. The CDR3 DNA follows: TGTGCCAGAACAGGGTGGCTTGCTGGAAACACCATATATTTT.

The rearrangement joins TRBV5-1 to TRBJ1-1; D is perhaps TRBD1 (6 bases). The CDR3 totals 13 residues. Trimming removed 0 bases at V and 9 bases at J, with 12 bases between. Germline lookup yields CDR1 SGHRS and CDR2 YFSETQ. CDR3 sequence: CASSLGTETKAFF. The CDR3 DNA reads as TGCGCCAGCAGCTTGGGGACAGAAACGAAAGCTTTCTTT.

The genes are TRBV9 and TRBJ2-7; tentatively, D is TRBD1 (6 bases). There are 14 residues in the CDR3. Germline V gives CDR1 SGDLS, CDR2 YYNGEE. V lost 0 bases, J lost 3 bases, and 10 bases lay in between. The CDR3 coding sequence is TGTGCCAGCAGCGTAGATGGACAGAGCTACGAGCAGTACTTC. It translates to CASSVDGQSYEQYF.